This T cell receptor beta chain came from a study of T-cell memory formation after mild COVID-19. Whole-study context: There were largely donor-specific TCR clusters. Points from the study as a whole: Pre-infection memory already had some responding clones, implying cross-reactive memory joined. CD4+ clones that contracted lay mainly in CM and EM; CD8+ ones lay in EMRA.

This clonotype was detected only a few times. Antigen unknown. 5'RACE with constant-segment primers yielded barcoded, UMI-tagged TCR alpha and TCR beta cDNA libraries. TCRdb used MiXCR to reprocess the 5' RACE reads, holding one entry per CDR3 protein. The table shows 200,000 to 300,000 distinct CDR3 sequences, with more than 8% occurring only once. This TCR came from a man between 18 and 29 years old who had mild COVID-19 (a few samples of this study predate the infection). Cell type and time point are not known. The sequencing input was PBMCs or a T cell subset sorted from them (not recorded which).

The CDR3 nucleotides are TGTGCCAGCAGCCTCATGAGGGCAGGGACCGGGACCCAGTACTTC. Translation gives CASSLMRAGTGTQYF. This chain uses TRBV3-1 with TRBJ2-5; D tentatively fits TRBD1 or TRBD2 (5 bases each). This CDR3 contains 15 residues. V gave up 4 bases and J gave up 7 bases, with 19 bases separating them. Per the germline V gene, CDR1 is LGHDT and CDR2 is YNNKEL (reference sequence).